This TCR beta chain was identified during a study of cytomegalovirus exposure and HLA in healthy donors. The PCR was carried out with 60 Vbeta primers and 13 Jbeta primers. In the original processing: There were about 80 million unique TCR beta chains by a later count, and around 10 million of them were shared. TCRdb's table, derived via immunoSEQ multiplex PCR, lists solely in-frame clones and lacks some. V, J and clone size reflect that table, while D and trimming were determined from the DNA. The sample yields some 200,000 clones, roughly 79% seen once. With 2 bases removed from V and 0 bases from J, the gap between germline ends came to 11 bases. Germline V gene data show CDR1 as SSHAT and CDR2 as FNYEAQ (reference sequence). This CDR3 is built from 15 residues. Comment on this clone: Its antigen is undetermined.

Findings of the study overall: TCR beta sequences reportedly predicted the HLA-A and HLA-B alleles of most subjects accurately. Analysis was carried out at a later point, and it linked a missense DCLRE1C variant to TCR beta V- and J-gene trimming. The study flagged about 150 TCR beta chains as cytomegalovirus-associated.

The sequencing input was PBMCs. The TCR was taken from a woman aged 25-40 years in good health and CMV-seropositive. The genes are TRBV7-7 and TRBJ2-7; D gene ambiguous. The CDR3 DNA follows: TGTGCCAGCAGCTTAAGTCCTCTTAGCTCCTACGAGCAGTACTTC. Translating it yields CASSLSPLSSYEQYF.